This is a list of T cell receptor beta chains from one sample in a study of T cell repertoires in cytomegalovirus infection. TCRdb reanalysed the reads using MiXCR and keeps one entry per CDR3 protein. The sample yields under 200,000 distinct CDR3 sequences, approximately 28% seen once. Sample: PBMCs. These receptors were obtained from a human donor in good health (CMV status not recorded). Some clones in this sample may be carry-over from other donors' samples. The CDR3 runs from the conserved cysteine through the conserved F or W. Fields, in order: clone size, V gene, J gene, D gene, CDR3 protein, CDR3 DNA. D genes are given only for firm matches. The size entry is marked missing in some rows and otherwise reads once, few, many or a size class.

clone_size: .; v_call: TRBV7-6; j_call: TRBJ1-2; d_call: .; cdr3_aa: CASSSNVAGMGYTF; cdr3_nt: TGTGCCAGCAGCTCAAACGTGGCAGGGATGGGCTACACCTTC
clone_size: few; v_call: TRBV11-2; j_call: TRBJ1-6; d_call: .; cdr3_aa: CASSYLTGMGSPLHF; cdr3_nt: TGTGCCAGCAGCTACCTGACAGGAATGGGATCACCCCTCCACTTT
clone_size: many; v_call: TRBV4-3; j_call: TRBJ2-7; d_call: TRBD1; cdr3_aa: CASSQDDRGRGEQYF; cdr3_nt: TGCGCCAGCAGCCAAGACGACAGGGGGCGAGGCGAGCAGTACTTC
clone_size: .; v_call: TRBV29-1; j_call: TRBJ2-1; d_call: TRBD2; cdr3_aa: CSARTSGGTGRSGEQFF; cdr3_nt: TGCAGCGCAAGGACTAGCGGGGGAACCGGGCGCTCGGGGGAGCAGTTCTTC
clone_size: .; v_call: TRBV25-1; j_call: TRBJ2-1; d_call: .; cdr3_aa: CASSDRGATYNEQFF; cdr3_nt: TGTGCCAGCAGTGACAGGGGGGCTACCTACAATGAGCAGTTCTTC
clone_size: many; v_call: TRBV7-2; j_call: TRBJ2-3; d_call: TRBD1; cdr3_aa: CASSLRTGRTDTQYF; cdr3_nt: TGTGCCAGCAGCCTCCGGACAGGGCGCACAGATACGCAGTATTTT
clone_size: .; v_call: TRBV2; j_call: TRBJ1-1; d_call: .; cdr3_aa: CASRGDTGRTEAFF; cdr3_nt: TGTGCCAGCAGGGGGGATACAGGGAGGACTGAAGCTTTCTTT
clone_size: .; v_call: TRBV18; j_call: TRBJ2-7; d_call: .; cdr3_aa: CASSPSGGGSYEQYF; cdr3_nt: TGTGCCAGCTCACCATCTGGAGGGGGCTCCTACGAGCAGTACTTC
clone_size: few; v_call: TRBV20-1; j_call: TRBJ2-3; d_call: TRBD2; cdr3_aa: CSAHRGLAPGTDTQYF; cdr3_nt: TGCAGTGCCCACAGGGGACTAGCGCCCGGCACAGATACGCAGTATTTT
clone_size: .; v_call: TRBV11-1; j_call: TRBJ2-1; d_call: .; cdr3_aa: CASSLARLNEQFF; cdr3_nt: TGTGCCAGCAGCTTAGCACGCTTGAATGAGCAGTTCTTC
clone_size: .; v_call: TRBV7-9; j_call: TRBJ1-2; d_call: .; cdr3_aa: CASSLAGGNYGYTF; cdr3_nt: TGTGCCAGCAGCTTAGCAGGGGGGAACTATGGCTACACCTTC
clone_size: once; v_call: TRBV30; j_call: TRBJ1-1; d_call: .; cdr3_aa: CAWKGVTKNTEAFF; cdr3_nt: TGTGCCTGGAAGGGAGTAACTAAGAACACTGAAGCTTTCTTT
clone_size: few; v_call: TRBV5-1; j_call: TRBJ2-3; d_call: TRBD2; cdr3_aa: CASSFGLAGSTDTQYF; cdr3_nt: TGCGCCAGCAGCTTTGGACTAGCGGGGAGCACAGATACGCAGTATTTT
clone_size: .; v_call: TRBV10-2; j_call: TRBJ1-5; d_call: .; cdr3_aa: CASSESGGNQPQHF; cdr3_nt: TGCGCCAGCAGTGAGTCGGGGGGCAATCAGCCCCAGCATTTT
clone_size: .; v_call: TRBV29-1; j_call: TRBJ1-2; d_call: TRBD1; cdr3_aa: CSVAGTGGGYTF; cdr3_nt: TGCAGCGTGGCCGGGACAGGTGGGGGCTACACCTTC
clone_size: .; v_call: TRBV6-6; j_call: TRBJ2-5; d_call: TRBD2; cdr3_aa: CASSCPGTSGGRQETQYF; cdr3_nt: TGTGCCAGCAGTTGCCCCGGGACTAGCGGGGGAAGACAAGAGACCCAGTACTTC
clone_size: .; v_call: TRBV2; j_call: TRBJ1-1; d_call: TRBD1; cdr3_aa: CASSEFSQGAGVNTEAFF; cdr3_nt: TGTGCCAGCAGTGAATTTTCTCAGGGGGCTGGTGTGAACACTGAAGCTTTCTTT
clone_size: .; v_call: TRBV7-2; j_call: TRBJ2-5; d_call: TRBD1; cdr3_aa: CASSPMTGIRGETQYF; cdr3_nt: TGTGCCAGCAGTCCCATGACAGGGATAAGAGGGGAGACCCAGTACTTC
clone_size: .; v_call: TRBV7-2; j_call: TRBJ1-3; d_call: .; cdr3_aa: CASSLAVTRSGNTIYF; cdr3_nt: TGTGCCAGCAGCTTAGCGGTGACAAGGTCTGGAAACACCATATATTTT
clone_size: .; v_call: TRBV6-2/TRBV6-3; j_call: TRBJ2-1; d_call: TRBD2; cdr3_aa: CASAGVAGAAGYNEQFF; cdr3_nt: TGTGCCAGCGCCGGGGTAGCGGGGGCCGCCGGGTACAATGAGCAGTTCTTC
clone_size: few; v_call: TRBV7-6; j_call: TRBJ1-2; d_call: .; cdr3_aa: CASSSPGSGHGYTF; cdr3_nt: TGTGCCAGCAGCTCACCGGGGAGCGGTCATGGCTACACCTTC
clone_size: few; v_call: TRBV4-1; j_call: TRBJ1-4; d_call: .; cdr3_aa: CASSPPPAGGGEKLFF; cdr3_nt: TGCGCCAGCAGCCCTCCCCCGGCGGGGGGAGGTGAAAAACTGTTTTTT
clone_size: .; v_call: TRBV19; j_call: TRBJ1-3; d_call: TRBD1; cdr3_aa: CASSMPSRQGAGNTIYF; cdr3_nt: TGTGCCAGTAGTATGCCAAGCCGACAGGGCGCTGGAAACACCATATATTTT
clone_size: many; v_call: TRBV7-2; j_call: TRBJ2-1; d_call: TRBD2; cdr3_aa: CASSRSSGGAYNEQFF; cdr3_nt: TGTGCCAGCAGCCGCTCTAGCGGGGGGGCCTACAATGAGCAGTTCTTC
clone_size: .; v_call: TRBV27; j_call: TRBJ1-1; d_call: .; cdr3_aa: CASSWGEGVNTEAFF; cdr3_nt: TGTGCCAGCAGTTGGGGGGAGGGAGTAAACACTGAAGCTTTCTTT
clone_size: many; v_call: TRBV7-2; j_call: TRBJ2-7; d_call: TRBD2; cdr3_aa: CASSPKGGLAGNSYEQYF; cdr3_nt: TGTGCCAGCAGCCCAAAAGGGGGACTAGCGGGGAACTCCTACGAGCAGTACTTC
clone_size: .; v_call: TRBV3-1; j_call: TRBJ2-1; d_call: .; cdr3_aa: CASSQDAGSHNEQFF; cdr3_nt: TGTGCCAGCAGCCAAGACGCGGGGTCCCACAATGAGCAGTTCTTC
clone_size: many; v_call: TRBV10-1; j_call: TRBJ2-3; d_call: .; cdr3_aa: CASSRSYTDTQYF; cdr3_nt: TGCGCCAGCAGTCGTAGTTACACAGATACGCAGTATTTT
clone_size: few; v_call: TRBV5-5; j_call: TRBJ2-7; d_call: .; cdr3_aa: CASSLDRGVRGEQYF; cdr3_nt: TGTGCCAGCAGCTTGGACCGTGGGGTGCGGGGCGAGCAGTACTTC
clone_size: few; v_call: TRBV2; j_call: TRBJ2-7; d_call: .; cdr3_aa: CAATLGPSYEQYF; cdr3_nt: TGTGCCGCCACTCTGGGGCCCTCCTACGAGCAGTACTTC
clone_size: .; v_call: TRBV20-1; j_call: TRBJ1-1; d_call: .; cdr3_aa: CSATYGVALNTEAFF; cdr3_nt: TGCAGTGCTACTTATGGGGTAGCACTGAACACTGAAGCTTTCTTT
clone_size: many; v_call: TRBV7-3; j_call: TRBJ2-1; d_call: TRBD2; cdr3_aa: CASSGSGAAWHEQFF; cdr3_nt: TGTGCCAGCAGCGGGAGCGGGGCGGCCTGGCATGAGCAGTTCTTC
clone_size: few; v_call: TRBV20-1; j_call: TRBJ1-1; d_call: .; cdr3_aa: CSAREGRPEAFF; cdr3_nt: TGCAGTGCTAGAGAGGGTAGACCAGAAGCTTTCTTT
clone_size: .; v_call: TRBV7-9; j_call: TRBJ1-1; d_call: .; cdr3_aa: CASSLRTQRGDMNTEAFF; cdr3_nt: TGTGCCAGCAGCTTACGGACTCAGCGAGGGGATATGAACACTGAAGCTTTCTTT
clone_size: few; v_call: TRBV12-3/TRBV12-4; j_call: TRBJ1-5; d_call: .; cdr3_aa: CASSFQSSNQPQHF; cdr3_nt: TGTGCCAGCAGTTTCCAGAGTAGCAATCAGCCCCAGCATTTT
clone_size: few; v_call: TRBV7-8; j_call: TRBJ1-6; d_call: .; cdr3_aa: CASSLAVAGNSPLHF; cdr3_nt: TGTGCCAGCAGCTTAGCCGTTGCAGGAAATTCACCCCTCCACTTT
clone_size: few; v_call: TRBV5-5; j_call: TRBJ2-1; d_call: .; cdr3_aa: CASSLVGDSHSGQFF; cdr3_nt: TGTGCCAGCAGCTTGGTGGGGGACTCCCACTCCGGGCAGTTCTTC
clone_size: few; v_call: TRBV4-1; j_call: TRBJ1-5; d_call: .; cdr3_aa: CASSQAKDLSNQPQHF; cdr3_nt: TGCGCCAGCAGCCAAGCTAAGGACCTTAGCAATCAGCCCCAGCATTTT
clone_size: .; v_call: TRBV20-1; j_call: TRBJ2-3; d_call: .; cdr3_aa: CSASERVADTQYF; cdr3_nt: TGCAGTGCTAGTGAACGGGTTGCGGATACGCAGTATTTT
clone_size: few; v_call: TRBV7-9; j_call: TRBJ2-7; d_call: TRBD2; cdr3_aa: CASSSTSGGAYEQYF; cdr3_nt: TGTGCCAGCAGCTCAACTAGCGGGGGTGCCTACGAGCAGTACTTC
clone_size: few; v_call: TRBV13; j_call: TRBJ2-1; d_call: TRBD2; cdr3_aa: CASSLDGGAGEQFF; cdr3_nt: TGTGCCAGCAGCTTAGACGGGGGGGCTGGTGAGCAGTTCTTC
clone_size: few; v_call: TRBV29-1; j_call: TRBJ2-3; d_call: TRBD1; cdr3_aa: CSVDGTGGSDTQYF; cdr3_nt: TGCAGCGTTGATGGAACAGGGGGCTCAGATACGCAGTATTTT
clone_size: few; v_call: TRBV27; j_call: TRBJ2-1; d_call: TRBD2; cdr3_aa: CASSKFRGGSYEQFF; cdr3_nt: TGTGCCAGCAGCAAATTTCGGGGGGGCAGTTATGAGCAGTTCTTC
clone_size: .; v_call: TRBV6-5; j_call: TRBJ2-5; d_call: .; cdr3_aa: CASSPFSTGAKETQYF; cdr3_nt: TGTGCCAGCAGTCCCTTTTCCACGGGGGCGAAAGAGACCCAGTACTTC
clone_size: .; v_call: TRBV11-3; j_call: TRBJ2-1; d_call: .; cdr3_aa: CASSLDRSLGRNEQFF; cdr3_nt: TGTGCCAGCAGCTTAGATCGGAGTCTTGGGCGCAATGAGCAGTTCTTC
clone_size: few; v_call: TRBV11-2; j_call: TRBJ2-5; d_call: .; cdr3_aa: CASSWSTRRGETQYF; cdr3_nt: TGTGCCAGCAGCTGGTCAACTCGCAGGGGAGAGACCCAGTACTTC
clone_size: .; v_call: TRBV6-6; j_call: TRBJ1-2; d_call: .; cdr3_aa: CASNSDDGYTF; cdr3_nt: TGTGCCAGCAACTCGGACGATGGCTACACCTTC
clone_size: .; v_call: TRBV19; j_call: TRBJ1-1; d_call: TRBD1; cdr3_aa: CASSIRGTGFTEAFF; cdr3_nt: TGTGCCAGTAGTATAAGAGGGACAGGGTTCACTGAAGCTTTCTTT
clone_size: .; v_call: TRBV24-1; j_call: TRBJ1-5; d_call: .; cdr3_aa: CATSQGGSGNQPQHF; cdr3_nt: TGTGCCACCAGTCAAGGGGGATCGGGCAATCAGCCCCAGCATTTT
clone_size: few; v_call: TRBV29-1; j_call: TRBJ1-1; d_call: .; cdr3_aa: CSAWGRTNTEAFF; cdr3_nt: TGCAGCGCCTGGGGCAGAACGAACACTGAAGCTTTCTTT
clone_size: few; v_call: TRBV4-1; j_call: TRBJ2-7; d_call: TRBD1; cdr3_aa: CASSAREQGSYEQYF; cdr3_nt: TGCGCCAGCAGCGCACGGGAACAGGGGAGCTACGAGCAGTACTTC
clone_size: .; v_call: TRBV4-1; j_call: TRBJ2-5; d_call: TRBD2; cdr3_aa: CASSQGLRETQYF; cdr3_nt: TGCGCCAGCAGCCAGGGACTAAGGGAGACCCAGTACTTC
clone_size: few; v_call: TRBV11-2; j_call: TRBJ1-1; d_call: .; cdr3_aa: CASSLDHGVRAFF; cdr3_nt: TGTGCCAGCAGCTTAGATCACGGGGTGCGGGCTTTCTTT
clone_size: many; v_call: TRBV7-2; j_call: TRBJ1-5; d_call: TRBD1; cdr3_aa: CASRPQGRLDQPQHF; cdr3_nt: TGTGCCAGCAGACCACAGGGGCGACTTGATCAGCCCCAGCATTTT
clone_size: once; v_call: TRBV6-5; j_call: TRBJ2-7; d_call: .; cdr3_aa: CASSKDGTYEQYF; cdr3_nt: TGTGCCAGCAGTAAGGACGGTACCTACGAGCAGTACTTC